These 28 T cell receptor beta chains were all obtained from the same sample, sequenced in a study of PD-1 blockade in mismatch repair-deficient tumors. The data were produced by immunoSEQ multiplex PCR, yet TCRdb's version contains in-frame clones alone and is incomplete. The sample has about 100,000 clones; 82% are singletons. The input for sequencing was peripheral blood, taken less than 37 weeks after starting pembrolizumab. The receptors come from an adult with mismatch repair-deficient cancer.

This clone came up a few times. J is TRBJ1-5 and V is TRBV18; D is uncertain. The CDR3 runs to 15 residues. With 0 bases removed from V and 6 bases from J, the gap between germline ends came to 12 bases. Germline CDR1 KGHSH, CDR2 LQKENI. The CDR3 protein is CASSPPGLGAQPQHF. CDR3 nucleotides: TGTGCCAGCTCACCACCGGGATTGGGCGCTCAGCCCCAGCATTTT.

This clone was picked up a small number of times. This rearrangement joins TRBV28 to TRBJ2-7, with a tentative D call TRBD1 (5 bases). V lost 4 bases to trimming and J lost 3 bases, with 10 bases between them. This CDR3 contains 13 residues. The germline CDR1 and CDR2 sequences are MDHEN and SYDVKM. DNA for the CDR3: TGTGCCAGCAGTTCGACAGTTAACTACGAGCAGTACTTC. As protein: CASSSTVNYEQYF.

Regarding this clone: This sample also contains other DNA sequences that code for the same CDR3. The CDR3 nucleotides read TGTGCCTGGAGTTTACAGGGGAACTATGGCTACACCTTC. Translating it yields CAWSLQGNYGYTF. J is TRBJ1-2 and V is TRBV30; 7 nucleotides match TRBD1. Per germline, CDR1 GTSNPN and CDR2 SVGIG (reference sequence). CDR3 length equals 13 residues. The trim removed 2 bases at V and 2 bases at J, leaving 2 bases unmatched.

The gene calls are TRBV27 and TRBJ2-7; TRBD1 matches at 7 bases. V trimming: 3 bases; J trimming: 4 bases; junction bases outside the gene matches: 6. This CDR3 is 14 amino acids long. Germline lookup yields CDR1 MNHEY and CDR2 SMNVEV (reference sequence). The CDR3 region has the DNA TGTGCCAGCAGTTTGGGACAGCTGATTTACGAGCAGTACTTC. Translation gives CASSLGQLIYEQYF.

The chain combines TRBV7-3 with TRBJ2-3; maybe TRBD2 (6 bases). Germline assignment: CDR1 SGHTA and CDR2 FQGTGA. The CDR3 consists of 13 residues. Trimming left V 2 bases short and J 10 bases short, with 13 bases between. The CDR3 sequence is CASSLERGSAQYF. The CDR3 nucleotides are TGTGCCAGCAGCTTAGAACGGGGGAGTGCGCAGTATTTT.

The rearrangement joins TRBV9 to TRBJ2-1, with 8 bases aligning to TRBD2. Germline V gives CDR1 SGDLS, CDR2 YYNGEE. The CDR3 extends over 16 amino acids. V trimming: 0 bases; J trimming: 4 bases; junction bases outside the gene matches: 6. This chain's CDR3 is CASSVELAGSYNEQFF. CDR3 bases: TGTGCCAGCAGCGTAGAGTTAGCGGGATCATACAATGAGCAGTTCTTC.

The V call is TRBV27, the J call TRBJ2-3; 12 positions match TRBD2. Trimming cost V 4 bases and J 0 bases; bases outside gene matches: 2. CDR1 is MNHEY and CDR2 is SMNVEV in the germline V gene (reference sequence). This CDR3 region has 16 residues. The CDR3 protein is CASSSGTSGSTDTQYF. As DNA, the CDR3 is TGTGCCAGCAGTTCCGGGACTAGCGGGAGCACAGATACGCAGTATTTT.

The DNA of the CDR3 is TGTGCCAGCAGCTTGAATGGCGGGAGGGGGAATACGCAGTATTTT. Translation: CASSLNGGRGNTQYF. This chain uses TRBV5-4 with TRBJ2-3; 9 bases fit TRBD2. CDR1 is SGHNT and CDR2 is YYREEE in the germline V gene (reference sequence). There are 15 residues in the CDR3. V dropped 1 base and J dropped 7; count of bases not matched to a gene: 7.

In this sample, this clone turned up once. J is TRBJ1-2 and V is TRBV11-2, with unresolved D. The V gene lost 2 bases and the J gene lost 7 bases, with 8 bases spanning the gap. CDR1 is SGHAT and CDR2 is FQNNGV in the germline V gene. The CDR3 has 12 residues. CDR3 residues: CASSLLRGGYTF. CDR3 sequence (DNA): TGTGCCAGCAGCTTACTTCGGGGTGGCTACACCTTC.

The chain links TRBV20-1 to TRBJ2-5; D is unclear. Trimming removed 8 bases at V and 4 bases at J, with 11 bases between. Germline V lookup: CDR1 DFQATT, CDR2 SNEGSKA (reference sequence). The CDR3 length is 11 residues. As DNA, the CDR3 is TGCAGTACCCACTCCGGAGAGACCCAGTACTTC. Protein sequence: CSTHSGETQYF.

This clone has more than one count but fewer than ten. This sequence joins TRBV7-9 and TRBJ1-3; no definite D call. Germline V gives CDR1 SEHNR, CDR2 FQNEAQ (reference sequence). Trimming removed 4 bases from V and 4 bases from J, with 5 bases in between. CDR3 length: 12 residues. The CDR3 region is CASSSMGNTIYF. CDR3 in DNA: TGTGCCAGCAGCTCGATGGGAAACACCATATATTTT.

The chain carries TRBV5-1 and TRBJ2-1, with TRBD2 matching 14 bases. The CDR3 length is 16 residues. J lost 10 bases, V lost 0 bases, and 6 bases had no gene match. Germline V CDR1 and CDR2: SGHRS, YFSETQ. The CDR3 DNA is TGCGCCAGCAGCTTGGGGGGGACTAGCGGGAGTAAGGAGCAGTTCTTC. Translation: CASSLGGTSGSKEQFF.

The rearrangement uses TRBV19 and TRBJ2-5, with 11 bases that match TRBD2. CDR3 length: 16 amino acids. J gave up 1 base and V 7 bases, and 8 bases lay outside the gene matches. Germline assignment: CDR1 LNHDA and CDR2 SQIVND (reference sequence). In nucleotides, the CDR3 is TGTGCCAGTACCCCCGTGACTAGCGGGGCCCAAGAGACCCAGTACTTC. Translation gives CASTPVTSGAQETQYF.

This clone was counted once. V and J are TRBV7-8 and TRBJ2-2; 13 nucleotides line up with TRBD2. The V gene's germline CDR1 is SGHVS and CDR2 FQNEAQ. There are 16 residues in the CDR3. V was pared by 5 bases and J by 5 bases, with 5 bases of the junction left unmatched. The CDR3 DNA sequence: TGTGCCAGCAGCCCACCGGGACTAGCGGGAACCGGGGAGCTGTTTTTT. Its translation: CASSPPGLAGTGELFF.

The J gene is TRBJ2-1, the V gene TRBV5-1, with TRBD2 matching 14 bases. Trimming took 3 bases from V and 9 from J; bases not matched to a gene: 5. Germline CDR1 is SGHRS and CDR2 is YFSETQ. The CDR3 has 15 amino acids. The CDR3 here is CASSSGTSGRSEQFF. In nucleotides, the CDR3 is TGCGCCAGCAGCTCCGGGACTAGCGGGAGAAGTGAGCAGTTCTTC. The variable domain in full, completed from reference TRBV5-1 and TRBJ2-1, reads KAGVTQTPRYLIKTRGQQVTLSCSPISGHRSVSWYQQTPGQGLQFLFEYFSETQRNKGNFPGRFSGRQFSNSRSEMNVSTLELGDSALYLCASSSGTSGRSEQFFGPGTRLTVL.

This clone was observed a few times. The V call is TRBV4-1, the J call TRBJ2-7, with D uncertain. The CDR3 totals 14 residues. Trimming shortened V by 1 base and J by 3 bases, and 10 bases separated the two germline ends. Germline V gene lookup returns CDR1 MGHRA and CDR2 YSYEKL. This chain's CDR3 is CASSQVGRNYEQYF. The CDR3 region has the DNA TGCGCCAGCAGCCAAGTGGGCCGGAACTACGAGCAGTACTTC.

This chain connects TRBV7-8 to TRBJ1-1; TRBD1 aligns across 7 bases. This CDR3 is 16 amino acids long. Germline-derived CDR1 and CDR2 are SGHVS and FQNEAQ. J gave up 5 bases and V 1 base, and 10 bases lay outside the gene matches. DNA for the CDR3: TGTGCCAGCAGCTTAGACAGGAGGGGGCGGGAGACTGAAGCTTTCTTT. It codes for CASSLDRRGRETEAFF. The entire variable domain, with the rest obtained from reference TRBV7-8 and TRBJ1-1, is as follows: GAGVSQSPRYKVAKRGQDVALRCDPISGHVSLFWYQQALGQGPEFLTYFQNEAQLDKSGLPSDRFFAERPEGSVSTLKIQRTQQEDSAVYLCASSLDRRGRETEAFFGQGTRLTVV.

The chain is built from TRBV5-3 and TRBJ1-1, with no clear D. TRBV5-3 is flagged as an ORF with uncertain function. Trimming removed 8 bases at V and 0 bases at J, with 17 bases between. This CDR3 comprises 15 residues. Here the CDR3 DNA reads TGTGCCAGCAGCCCGGAAGGCAGGATGAACACTGAAGCTTTCTTT. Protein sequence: CASSPEGRMNTEAFF.

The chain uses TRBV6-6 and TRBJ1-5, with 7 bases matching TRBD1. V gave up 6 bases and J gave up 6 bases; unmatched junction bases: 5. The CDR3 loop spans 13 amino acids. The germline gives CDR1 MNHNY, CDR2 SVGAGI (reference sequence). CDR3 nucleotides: TGTGCCAGCAGATACAGGGGCGTTCAGCCCCAGCATTTT. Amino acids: CASRYRGVQPQHF.

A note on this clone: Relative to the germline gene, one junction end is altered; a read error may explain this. The CDR3 sequence is CASSYSSPRTGQAYEQYF. The CDR3 nucleotides read TGTGCCAGCAGTTACTCGTCACCCCGTACCGGACAGGCCTACGAGCAGTACTTC. The chain recombines TRBV6-4 with TRBJ2-7; the match to TRBD1 covers 7 bases. The CDR3 loop spans 18 amino acids. Germline lookup yields CDR1 MRHNA and CDR2 SNTAGT.

In nucleotides, the CDR3 is TGTGCCAGTACTCTCCCCCCTAGCCGCCTCTACAATGAGCAGTTCTTC. Its protein product is CASTLPPSRLYNEQFF. The genes are TRBV19 and TRBJ2-1; a weak D match, TRBD2 (5 bases). The V end was cut by 7 bases, the J end by 3 bases, with 19 bases between. The germline V gene encodes CDR1 LNHDA and CDR2 SQIVND (reference sequence). The CDR3 has 16 residues.

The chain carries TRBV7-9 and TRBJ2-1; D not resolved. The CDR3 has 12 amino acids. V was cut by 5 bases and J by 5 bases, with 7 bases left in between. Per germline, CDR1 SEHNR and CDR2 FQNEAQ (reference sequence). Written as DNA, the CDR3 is TGTGCCAGCAGCGTCCTGGACAATGAGCAGTTCTTC. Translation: CASSVLDNEQFF.

The CDR3 DNA sequence: TGTGCCAGCAGCTCGGGGGGACAGCAAGAGACCCAGTACTTC. It codes for CASSSGGQQETQYF. The chain couples TRBV5-4 to TRBJ2-5; D may be TRBD1 or TRBD2 (7 bases each). CDR1 and CDR2 from the germline V gene are SGHNT and YYREEE (reference sequence). The germline V and J ends were trimmed by 3 bases and 2 bases, with 11 bases remaining between them. This CDR3 region has 14 residues.

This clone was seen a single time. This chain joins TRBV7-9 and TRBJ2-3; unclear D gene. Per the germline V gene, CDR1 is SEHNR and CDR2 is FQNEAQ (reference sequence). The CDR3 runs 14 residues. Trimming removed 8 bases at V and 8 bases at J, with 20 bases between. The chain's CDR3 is CASQPGPNWGTQYF. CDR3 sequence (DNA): TGTGCCAGCCAACCCGGCCCGAATTGGGGTACGCAGTATTTT.

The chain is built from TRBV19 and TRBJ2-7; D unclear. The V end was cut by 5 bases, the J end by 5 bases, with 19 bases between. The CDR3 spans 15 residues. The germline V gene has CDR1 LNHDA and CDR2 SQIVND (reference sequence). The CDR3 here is CASSPRDGFADEQYF. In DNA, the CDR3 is TGTGCCAGTAGTCCACGAGATGGGTTTGCTGACGAGCAGTACTTC.

This CDR3 reads CSGRDPGGTQYF. CDR3 coding DNA: TGCAGCGGTCGGGACCCCGGGGGTACGCAGTATTTT. V and J are TRBV29-1 and TRBJ2-3; the D gene is possibly TRBD2 (6 bases). The germline V gene has CDR1 SQVTM and CDR2 ANQGSEA. V was cut by 7 bases and J by 8 bases, with 16 bases left in between. This CDR3 region has 12 residues.

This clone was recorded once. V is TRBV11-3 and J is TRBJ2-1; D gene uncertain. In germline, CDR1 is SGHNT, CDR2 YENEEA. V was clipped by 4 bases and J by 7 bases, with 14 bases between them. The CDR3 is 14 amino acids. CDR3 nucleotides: TGTGCCAGCAGCTCCACTGGAAAGAGAAATGAGCAGTTCTTC. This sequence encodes CASSSTGKRNEQFF.

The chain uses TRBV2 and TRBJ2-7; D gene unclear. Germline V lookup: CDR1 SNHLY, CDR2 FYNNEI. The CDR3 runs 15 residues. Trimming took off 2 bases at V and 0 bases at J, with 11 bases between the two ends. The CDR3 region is CASSERGSSSYEQYF. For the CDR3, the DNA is TGTGCCAGCAGTGAACGTGGGTCTAGCTCCTACGAGCAGTACTTC.